The 15 T cell receptor beta chains presented below share a single source sample, sequenced in a study of shared clonotypes between healthy human individuals. Libraries were prepared by immunoSEQ multiplex PCR; TCRdb keeps only in-frame clonotypes and omits some of them. The data contain some 1,100,000 clones, around 78% of them singletons. Sequenced material: memory CD4+ T cells from PBMCs. The subset here: CD45RA-negative fraction. These receptors were obtained from a man aged 18 to 29 in good health. Some clones in this sample may be carry-over from other donors' samples.

With regard to this clone: Other DNA variants within this sample encode the same CDR3. The chain couples TRBV9 to TRBJ2-5; the D is unclear. The germline V and J ends were trimmed by 0 bases and 4 bases, with 7 bases remaining between them. Germline CDR1 SGDLS, CDR2 YYNGEE. CDR3 length: 13 amino acids. CDR3 coding DNA: TGTGCCAGCAGCGTAGATTCAGGAGAGACCCAGTACTTC. It encodes CASSVDSGETQYF.

The chain carries TRBV7-2 and TRBJ2-1; no reliable D call. Germline CDR1 and CDR2: SGHTA and FQGNSA. V was trimmed by 5 bases and J by 2 bases, leaving 19 bases between them. This CDR3 has 17 residues. Here the CDR3 reads CASSQSRWAGTYNEQFF. The CDR3 DNA is TGTGCCAGCAGCCAATCGCGGTGGGCCGGAACCTACAATGAGCAGTTCTTC. The full variable domain, rest sourced from reference TRBV7-2 and TRBJ2-1, is GAGVSQSPSNKVTEKGKDVELRCDPISGHTALYWYRQSLGQGLEFLIYFQGNSAPDKSGLPSDRFSAERTGGSVSTLTIQRTQQEDSAVYLCASSQSRWAGTYNEQFFGPGTRLTVL.

This chain connects TRBV5-1 to TRBJ2-7; 9 bases fit TRBD2. J lost 7 bases, V lost 0 bases, and 2 bases had no gene match. The CDR3 has 13 residues. Germline values: CDR1 SGHRS, CDR2 YFSETQ. The CDR3 sequence: CASSLASGKEQYF. As DNA, the CDR3 is TGCGCCAGCAGCTTGGCTAGCGGGAAAGAGCAGTACTTC.

The V and J genes are TRBV2 and TRBJ1-1, with a weak D call TRBD1 (5 bases). Germline values: CDR1 SNHLY, CDR2 FYNNEI. The CDR3 runs 15 residues. V lost 5 bases, J lost 0 bases, and 13 bases lay in between. CDR3 in DNA: TGTGCCAGCAGTTCTCGGCAGGGATTGAACACTGAAGCTTTCTTT. Its protein is CASSSRQGLNTEAFF.

This clone has more than one count but fewer than ten. V and J are TRBV5-1 and TRBJ2-1; D not resolved. Germline lookup yields CDR1 SGHRS and CDR2 YFSETQ. There are 15 residues in the CDR3. Trimming took off 0 bases at V and 0 bases at J, with 7 bases between the two ends. The CDR3 spells CASSLAQNSYNEQFF. DNA of the CDR3: TGCGCCAGCAGCTTGGCACAGAACTCCTACAATGAGCAGTTCTTC.

This clone is a singleton in its sample. CDR3 region: CASSEWGTDSYEQYF. The DNA of the CDR3 is TGTGCCAGCAGTGAATGGGGGACGGACTCCTACGAGCAGTACTTC. V is TRBV25-1 and J is TRBJ2-7; D assignment may be TRBD1 or TRBD2 (5 bases each). Germline V gene data show CDR1 as MGHDK and CDR2 as SYGVNS. Trimming pared 1 base from V and 0 bases from J, leaving 10 bases between. The CDR3 consists of 15 residues.

This rearrangement joins TRBV11-2 to TRBJ1-2; 11 positions agree with TRBD1. Trimming at V came to 4 bases and at J to 8 bases, leaving 3 bases not matched to a gene. The CDR3 totals 13 residues. Germline lookup yields CDR1 SGHAT and CDR2 FQNNGV. CDR3 DNA: TGTGCCAGCAGCTCGGACAGGGGGCGAGGCTACACCTTC. Encoded protein: CASSSDRGRGYTF. The whole variable domain, remainder taken from reference TRBV11-2 and TRBJ1-2, is EAGVAQSPRYKIIEKRQSVAFWCNPISGHATLYWYQQILGQGPKLLIQFQNNGVVDDSQLPKDRFSAERLKGVDSTLKIQPAKLEDSAVYLCASSSDRGRGYTFGSGTRLTVV.

V is TRBV6-5 and J is TRBJ1-5; D not resolved. Germline CDR1 is MNHEY and CDR2 is SVGAGI. CDR3 size: 13 residues. Trimming removed 6 bases at V and 6 bases at J, with 12 bases between. This CDR3 reads CASREADSQPQHF. Written as DNA, the CDR3 is TGTGCCAGCAGGGAAGCGGATAGTCAGCCCCAGCATTTT.

J is TRBJ2-1 and V is TRBV9; 7 nucleotides agree with TRBD2. The CDR3 runs to 12 residues. Germline lookup yields CDR1 SGDLS and CDR2 YYNGEE. The V and J ends lost 3 bases and 7 bases, in that order; junction bases with no gene match: 1. The DNA for the CDR3 is TGTGCCAGCAGCGCCGGGGGGAATGAGCAGTTCTTC. This sequence encodes CASSAGGNEQFF.

The genes are TRBV2 and TRBJ1-3; tentative D call: TRBD1 (5 bases). This CDR3 contains 16 residues. CDR1 is SNHLY and CDR2 is FYNNEI in the germline V gene. V was shortened by 2 bases and J by 4 bases, with 15 bases between the two germline ends. In DNA form, the CDR3 reads TGTGCCAGCAGTGAATGGGCAGGGCTGGGCGGAAACACCATATATTTT. Translating gives CASSEWAGLGGNTIYF.

The V gene is TRBV4-1, the J gene TRBJ2-5; no definite D call. Trimming cost V 0 bases and J 2 bases, with 7 bases left between them. In germline, CDR1 is MGHRA, CDR2 YSYEKL. CDR3 length: 14 residues. The CDR3 bases are TGCGCCAGCAGCCAAGATTCCGCTCAAGAGACCCAGTACTTC. It specifies CASSQDSAQETQYF.

This chain uses TRBV6-5 with TRBJ1-1, with a tentative D call TRBD1 (6 bases). V was trimmed by 2 bases and J by 6 bases, leaving 7 bases between them. The CDR3 length is 12 residues. Germline V gives CDR1 MNHEY, CDR2 SVGAGI. For the CDR3, the DNA is TGTGCCAGCAGTTACGGGGGCCCTGAAGCTTTCTTT. Translating gives CASSYGGPEAFF.

The rearrangement links TRBV11-2 to TRBJ2-2; unclear D gene. V shed 1 base and J shed 2 bases, with 8 bases lying between them. Germline V CDR1 and CDR2: SGHAT, FQNNGV. The CDR3 contains 15 residues. The CDR3, as DNA: TGTGCCAGCAGCTTAGCGGCCTATAACACCGGGGAGCTGTTTTTT. Protein product: CASSLAAYNTGELFF.

This clone was counted only a few times. The chain joins TRBV20-1 to TRBJ2-1, with D perhaps TRBD2 (5 bases). The CDR3 is 11 residues long. Trimming removed 8 bases at V and 6 bases at J, with 11 bases between. Germline values: CDR1 DFQATT, CDR2 SNEGSKA (reference sequence). Written as DNA, the CDR3 is TGCAGTAGTGGACGGGGCAATGAGCAGTTCTTC. It codes for CSSGRGNEQFF.

The rearrangement links TRBV28 to TRBJ1-4, with D possibly being TRBD1 (5 bases). The germline gives CDR1 MDHEN, CDR2 SYDVKM. The ends were cut back, 4 bases at V and 7 bases at J, with 19 bases in the middle. The CDR3 has 16 residues. The CDR3 nucleotides are TGTGCCAGCAGTTCAGACCATGGGGGGGTAGGTGAAAAACTGTTTTTT. Protein product: CASSSDHGGVGEKLFF.